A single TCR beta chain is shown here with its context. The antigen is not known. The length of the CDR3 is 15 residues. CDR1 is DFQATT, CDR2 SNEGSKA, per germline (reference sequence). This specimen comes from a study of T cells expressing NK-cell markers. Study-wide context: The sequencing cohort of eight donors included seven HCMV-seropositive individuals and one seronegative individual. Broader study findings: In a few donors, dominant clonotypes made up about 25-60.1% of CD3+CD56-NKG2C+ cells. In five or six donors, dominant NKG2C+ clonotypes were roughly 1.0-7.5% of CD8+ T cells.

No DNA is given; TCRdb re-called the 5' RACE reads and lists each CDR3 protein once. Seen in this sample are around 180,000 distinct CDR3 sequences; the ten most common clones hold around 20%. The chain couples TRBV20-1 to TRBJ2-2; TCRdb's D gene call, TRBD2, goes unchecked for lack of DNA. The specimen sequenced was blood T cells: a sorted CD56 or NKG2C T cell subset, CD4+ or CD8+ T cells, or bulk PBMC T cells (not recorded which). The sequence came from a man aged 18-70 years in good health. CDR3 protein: CSARVSGENTGELFF.